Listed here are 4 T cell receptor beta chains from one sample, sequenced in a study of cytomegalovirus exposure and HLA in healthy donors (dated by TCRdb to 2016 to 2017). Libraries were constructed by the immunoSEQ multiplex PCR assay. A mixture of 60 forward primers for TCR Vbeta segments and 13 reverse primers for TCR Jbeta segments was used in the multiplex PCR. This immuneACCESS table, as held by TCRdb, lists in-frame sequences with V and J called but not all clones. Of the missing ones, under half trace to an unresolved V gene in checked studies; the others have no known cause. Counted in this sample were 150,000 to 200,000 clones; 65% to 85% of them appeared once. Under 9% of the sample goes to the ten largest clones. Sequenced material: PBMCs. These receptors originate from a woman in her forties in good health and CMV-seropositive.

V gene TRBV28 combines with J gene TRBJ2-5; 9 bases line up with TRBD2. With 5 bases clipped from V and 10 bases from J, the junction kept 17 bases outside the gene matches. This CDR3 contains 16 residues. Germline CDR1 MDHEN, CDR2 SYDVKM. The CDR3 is CASSLASGASPPGQYF. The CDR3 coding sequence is TGTGCCAGCAGTCTCGCTAGCGGGGCTTCACCCCCCGGCCAGTACTTC.

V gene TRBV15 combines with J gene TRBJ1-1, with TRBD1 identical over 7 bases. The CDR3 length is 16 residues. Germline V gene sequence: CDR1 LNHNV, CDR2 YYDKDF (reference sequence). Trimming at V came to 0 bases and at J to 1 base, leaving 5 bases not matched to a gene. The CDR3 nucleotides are TGTGCCACCAGCAGAGATACGGCAGGGGGGAACACTGAAGCTTTCTTT. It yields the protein CATSRDTAGGNTEAFF.

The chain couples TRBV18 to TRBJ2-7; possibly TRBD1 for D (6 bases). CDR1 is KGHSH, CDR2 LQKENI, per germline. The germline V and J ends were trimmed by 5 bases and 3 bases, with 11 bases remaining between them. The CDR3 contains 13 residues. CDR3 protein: CASSLQGDYEQYF. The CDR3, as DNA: TGTGCCAGCTCATTACAGGGCGACTACGAGCAGTACTTC.

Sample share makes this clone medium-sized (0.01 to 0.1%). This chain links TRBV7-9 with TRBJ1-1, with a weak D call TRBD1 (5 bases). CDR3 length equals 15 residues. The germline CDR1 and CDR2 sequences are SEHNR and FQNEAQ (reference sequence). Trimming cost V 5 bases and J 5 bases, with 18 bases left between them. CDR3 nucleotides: TGTGCCAGCAGCATCTCGGGGAACCGGGGGACTGAAGCTTTCTTT. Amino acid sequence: CASSISGNRGTEAFF.